This T cell receptor (beta chain) was captured in a study of T cell responses to AZD1222 COVID-19 vaccine. The data were produced by immunoSEQ multiplex PCR, yet TCRdb's version contains in-frame clones alone and is incomplete. The repertoire holds 90,000 to 120,000 clones, with 70% to 90% as singletons. This CDR3 has 16 amino acids. Germline values: CDR1 LNHDA, CDR2 SQIVND (reference sequence). V dropped 7 bases and J dropped 0 bases, with 13 bases sitting between them. The TCR was taken from an adult in good health. Sequenced here: peripheral blood, sampled on day 0 of AZD1222 vaccination. The chain uses TRBV19 and TRBJ1-6; no clear D gene. CDR3 loop: CASTPGRSSYNSPLHF. The CDR3 bases are TGTGCCAGTACCCCAGGCAGAAGCTCCTATAATTCACCCCTCCACTTT. Together with reference TRBV19 and TRBJ1-6, the CDR3 gives the full variable domain: DGGITQSPKYLFRKEGQNVTLSCEQNLNHDAMYWYRQDPGQGLRLIYYSQIVNDFQKGDIAEGYSVSREKKESFPLTVTSAQKNPTAFYLCASTPGRSSYNSPLHFGNGTRLTVT.